Shown below are 8 T cell receptor beta chains from a single sample sequenced in a study of T cell responses to AZD1222 COVID-19 vaccine. Sequencing used immunoSEQ multiplex PCR; TCRdb keeps in-frame clones, though not all of them. The sample lists 150,000 to 200,000 clones, 85% to 90% seen once, with 3.5% to 5.5% in the top ten. The material was peripheral blood, obtained 28 days after the second dose of the MenACWY control vaccine. The receptors originated from an adult who received the MenACWY meningococcal vaccine as a control.

The rearrangement links TRBV7-9 to TRBJ2-1, with TRBD2 as a possible D gene (6 bases). The CDR3 consists of 13 residues. V lost 5 bases and J 5 bases, leaving 10 bases between the germline ends. Germline V gene data show CDR1 as SEHNR and CDR2 as FQNEAQ (reference sequence). CDR3 nucleotides: TGTGCCAGCAGCCCCCCGGGGGACAATGAGCAGTTCTTC. This sequence encodes CASSPPGDNEQFF.

V is TRBV11-2 and J is TRBJ1-5; D unresolved. Germline CDR1 SGHAT, CDR2 FQNNGV. Trimming took off 5 bases at V and 7 bases at J, with 9 bases between the two ends. The CDR3 covers 12 residues. CDR3 protein: CASSHLGQPQHF. The CDR3 DNA sequence: TGTGCCAGCAGCCATTTAGGGCAGCCCCAGCATTTT.

The chain carries TRBV7-9 and TRBJ1-2; no firm D call. Germline lookup yields CDR1 SEHNR and CDR2 FQNEAQ (reference sequence). Trimming took 6 bases from V and 0 from J, leaving 11 bases between them. This CDR3 has 14 amino acids. The CDR3 nucleotides read TGTGCCAGCAGTTTATTGCCCACTAACTATGGCTACACCTTC. Translating gives CASSLLPTNYGYTF. The full variable domain, in which reference TRBV7-9 and TRBJ1-2 provide the parts outside the CDR3, is DTGVSQNPRHKITKRGQNVTFRCDPISEHNRLYWYRQTLGQGPEFLTYFQNEAQLEKSRLLSDRFSAERPKGSFSTLEIQRTEQGDSAMYLCASSLLPTNYGYTFGSGTRLTVV.

This clone was seen only once. The chain combines TRBV7-2 with TRBJ2-1; a weak D match, TRBD2 (6 bases). The germline CDR1 and CDR2 sequences are SGHTA and FQGNSA. This CDR3 has 15 residues. The germline V and J ends were trimmed by 0 bases and 4 bases, with 10 bases remaining between them. The CDR3 DNA reads TGTGCCAGCAGCTTAGCTAGCGGAAAATACAATGAGCAGTTCTTC. Translated, it gives CASSLASGKYNEQFF.

This clone appeared a single time. This chain connects TRBV30 to TRBJ1-5; tentative D call: TRBD1 (5 bases). The ends were cut back, 0 bases at V and 5 bases at J, with 8 bases in the middle. Per the germline V gene, CDR1 is GTSNPN and CDR2 is SVGIG (reference sequence). CDR3 length: 13 residues. The CDR3 DNA reads TGTGCCTGGAGTGTATTGGGGGATCAGCCCCAGCATTTT. Amino acids: CAWSVLGDQPQHF.

This rearrangement joins TRBV11-3 to TRBJ2-7; 7 positions agree with TRBD2. The V gene's germline CDR1 is SGHNT and CDR2 YENEEA. The V gene end was trimmed by 5 bases and the J gene end by 5 bases; junction bases not matched to a gene: 6. This CDR3 has 13 amino acids. CDR3 region: CASSPRGSDEQYF. The CDR3 DNA is TGTGCCAGCAGCCCTCGCGGGAGCGACGAGCAGTACTTC.

The chain employs TRBV28 and TRBJ2-3; 12 positions match TRBD1. With 6 bases clipped from V and 6 bases from J, the junction kept 7 bases outside the gene matches. Germline V gene sequence: CDR1 MDHEN, CDR2 SYDVKM. This CDR3 spans 15 amino acids. CDR3 sequence: CASRVGQGAGDTQYF. In nucleotides, the CDR3 is TGTGCCAGCAGGGTGGGACAGGGGGCAGGGGATACGCAGTATTTT.

The chain employs TRBV7-8 and TRBJ2-1, with a tentative D call TRBD2 (6 bases). CDR1 and CDR2 from the germline V gene are SGHVS and FQNEAQ. V was pared by 3 bases and J by 0 bases, with 12 bases between. The CDR3 totals 16 residues. The CDR3 DNA reads TGTGCCAGCAGCTTGTCTGGGGGGAGCTCCTACAATGAGCAGTTCTTC. It encodes CASSLSGGSSYNEQFF.